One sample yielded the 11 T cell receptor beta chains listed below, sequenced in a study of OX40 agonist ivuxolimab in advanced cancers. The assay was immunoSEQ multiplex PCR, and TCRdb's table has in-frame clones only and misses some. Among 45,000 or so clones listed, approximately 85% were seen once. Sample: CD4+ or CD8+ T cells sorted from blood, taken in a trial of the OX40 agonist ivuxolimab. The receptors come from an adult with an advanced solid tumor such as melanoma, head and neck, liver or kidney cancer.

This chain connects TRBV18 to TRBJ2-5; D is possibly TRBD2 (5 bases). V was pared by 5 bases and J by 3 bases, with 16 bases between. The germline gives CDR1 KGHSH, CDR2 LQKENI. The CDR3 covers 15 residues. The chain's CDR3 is CASSYNSGLEETQYF. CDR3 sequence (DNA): TGTGCCAGCTCATACAATTCCGGACTGGAAGAGACCCAGTACTTC.

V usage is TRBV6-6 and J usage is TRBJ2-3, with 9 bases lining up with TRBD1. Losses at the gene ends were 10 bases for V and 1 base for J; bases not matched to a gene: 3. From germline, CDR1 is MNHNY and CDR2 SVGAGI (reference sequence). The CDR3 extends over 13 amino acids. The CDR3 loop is CAIRTGGTDTQYF. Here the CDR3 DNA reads TGTGCCATCAGGACAGGGGGCACAGATACGCAGTATTTT.

CDR3 DNA sequence: TGTGCCAGCAGTCCCTCCCCTGGAAACACCATATATTTT. This translates into CASSPSPGNTIYF. The chain combines TRBV27 with TRBJ1-3; D unclear. Per germline, CDR1 MNHEY and CDR2 SMNVEV (reference sequence). Trimming shortened V by 5 bases and J by 2 bases, and 7 bases separated the two germline ends. CDR3 length: 13 amino acids.

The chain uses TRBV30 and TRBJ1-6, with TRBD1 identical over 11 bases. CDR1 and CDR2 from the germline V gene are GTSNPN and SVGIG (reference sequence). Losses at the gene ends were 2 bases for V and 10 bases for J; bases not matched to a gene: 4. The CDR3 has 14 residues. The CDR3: CAWSRTGGRSPLHF. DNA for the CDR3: TGTGCCTGGAGTAGGACAGGGGGCAGGTCACCCCTCCACTTT.

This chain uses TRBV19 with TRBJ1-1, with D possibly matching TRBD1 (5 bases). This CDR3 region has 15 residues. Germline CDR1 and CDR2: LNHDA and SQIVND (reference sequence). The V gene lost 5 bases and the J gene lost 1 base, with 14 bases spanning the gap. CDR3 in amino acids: CASSWGSWGNTEAFF. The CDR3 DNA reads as TGTGCCAGTAGTTGGGGCTCCTGGGGGAACACTGAAGCTTTCTTT.

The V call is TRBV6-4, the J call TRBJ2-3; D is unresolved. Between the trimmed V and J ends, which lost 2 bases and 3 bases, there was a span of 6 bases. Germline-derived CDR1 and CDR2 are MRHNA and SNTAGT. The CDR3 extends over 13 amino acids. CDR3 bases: TGTGCCAGCAGTGACAGGGTAACAGATACGCAGTATTTT. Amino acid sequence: CASSDRVTDTQYF.

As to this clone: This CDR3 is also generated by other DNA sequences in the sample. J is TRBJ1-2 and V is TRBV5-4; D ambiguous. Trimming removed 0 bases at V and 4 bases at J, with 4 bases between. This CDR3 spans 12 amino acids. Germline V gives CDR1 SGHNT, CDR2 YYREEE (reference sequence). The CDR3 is CASSLESYGYTF. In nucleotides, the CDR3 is TGTGCCAGCAGCTTGGAATCCTATGGCTACACCTTC.

The CDR3 spells CASSLAGSHTDTQYF. For the CDR3, the DNA is TGTGCCAGCAGCTTAGCGGGAAGTCACACAGATACGCAGTATTTT. The chain employs TRBV7-9 and TRBJ2-3; the D is unclear. Germline CDR1 is SEHNR and CDR2 is FQNEAQ (reference sequence). The V end was cut by 0 bases, the J end by 2 bases, with 9 bases between. This CDR3 is 15 amino acids long.

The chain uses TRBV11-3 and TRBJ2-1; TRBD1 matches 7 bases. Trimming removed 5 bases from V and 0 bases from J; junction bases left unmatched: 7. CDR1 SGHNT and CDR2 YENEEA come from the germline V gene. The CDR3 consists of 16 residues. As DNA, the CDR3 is TGTGCCAGCAGCATTGCAGGGGGTAGCTCCTACAATGAGCAGTTCTTC. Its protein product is CASSIAGGSSYNEQFF.

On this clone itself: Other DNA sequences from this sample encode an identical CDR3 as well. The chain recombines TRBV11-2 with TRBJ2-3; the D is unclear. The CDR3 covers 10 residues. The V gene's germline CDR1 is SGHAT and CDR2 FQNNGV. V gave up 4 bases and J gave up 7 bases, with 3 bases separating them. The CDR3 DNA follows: TGTGCCAGCAGCTATAATACGCAGTATTTT. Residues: CASSYNTQYF. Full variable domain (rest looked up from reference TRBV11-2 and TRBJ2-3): EAGVAQSPRYKIIEKRQSVAFWCNPISGHATLYWYQQILGQGPKLLIQFQNNGVVDDSQLPKDRFSAERLKGVDSTLKIQPAKLEDSAVYLCASSYNTQYFGPGTRLTVL.

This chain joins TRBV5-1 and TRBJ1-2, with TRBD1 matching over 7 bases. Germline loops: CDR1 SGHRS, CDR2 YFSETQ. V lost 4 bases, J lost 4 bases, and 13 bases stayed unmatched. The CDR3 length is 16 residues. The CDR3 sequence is CASSGDSKSSLYGYTF. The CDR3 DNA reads TGCGCCAGCAGCGGGGACAGCAAATCCTCTCTCTATGGCTACACCTTC.